The rows below give T cell receptor beta chains drawn from one sample of a study of control samples from healthy donors and cancer patients. Only in-frame clones appear in the TCRdb table, and some are missing; sequencing was by immunoSEQ multiplex PCR. In the table there are 120,000 to 150,000 clones, about 89% of which are singletons. The sample taken for sequencing was blood. The source is a man younger than 35 in good health. The CDR3 runs from the conserved cysteine through the conserved F or W. D genes are given only for firm matches. Size values are once, few and many counts, or a class for expanded clones, and some rows have none.

>NA|NA|TRBJ1-1|TRBV19
TGTGCCAGTAGTTGGGGCGGATCAAACACTGAAGCTTTCTTT
CASSWGGSNTEAFF
>NA|NA|TRBJ1-1|TRBV3-1/TRBV3-2
TGTGCCAGCAGCCTAGGGACCTGGAACACTGAAGCTTTCTTT
CASSLGTWNTEAFF
>NA|NA|TRBJ2-2|TRBV18
TGTGCCAGCTCACTGGACACCTCTGGAGGCACCGGGGAGCTGTTTTTT
CASSLDTSGGTGELFF
>TRBD1|NA|TRBJ2-7|TRBV4-1
TGCGCCAGCAGCCCTCTCTCGACAGGGGGGCACGAGCAGTACTTC
CASSPLSTGGHEQYF
>NA|NA|TRBJ1-1|TRBV5-1
TGCGCCAGCAGCTTGGCCGGAGGGATGACTGAAGCTTTCTTT
CASSLAGGMTEAFF
>TRBD1|NA|TRBJ1-5|TRBV6-6
TGTGCCAGCAGCCTTGGACAGGGGGGCGGCAATCAGCCCCAGCATTTT
CASSLGQGGGNQPQHF
>NA|NA|TRBJ1-2|TRBV28
TGTGCCAGCGGGGCCGACTATGGCTACACCTTC
CASGADYGYTF
>NA|few|TRBJ1-5|TRBV12-3/TRBV12-4
TGTGCCAGCAGTTTACAGGGCACGCAGCCCCAGCATTTT
CASSLQGTQPQHF
>NA|NA|TRBJ2-5|TRBV5-6
TGTGCCAGCAGCTCCCCGGGGCAGGGAGGAGAGGAGACCCAGTACTTC
CASSSPGQGGEETQYF
>TRBD1|once|TRBJ2-5|TRBV29-1
TGCAGCGTTGGACAGGGCCCAGAGACCCAGTACTTC
CSVGQGPETQYF
>NA|NA|TRBJ2-2|TRBV7-2
TGTGCCAGCAGCCCAACCCGGGGCACCGGGGAGCTGTTTTTT
CASSPTRGTGELFF
>NA|NA|TRBJ1-1|TRBV4-1
TGCGCCAGCAGCCCGGGGGTCCAGTGGAACACTGAAGCTTTCTTT
CASSPGVQWNTEAFF
>TRBD1|NA|TRBJ1-2|TRBV19
TGTGCCAGTAGTATCTGGGACAGGGTTAACTATGGCTACACCTTC
CASSIWDRVNYGYTF
>TRBD1|once|TRBJ2-1|TRBV5-5
TGTGCCAGCAGCTTCGTAGGGACAGGGTACAATGAGCAGTTCTTC
CASSFVGTGYNEQFF
>TRBD1|NA|TRBJ1-2|TRBV5-5
TGTGCCAGCAGACAGGGGCTTCTGGACTATGGCTACACCTTC
CASRQGLLDYGYTF
>TRBD1|NA|TRBJ1-2|TRBV28
TGTGCCAGCAGTTTAATGGACAGGGCGGTCTACACCTTC
CASSLMDRAVYTF
>TRBD1|NA|TRBJ1-4|TRBV15
TGTGCCACCAGCAGAATGACAGGGGCTAATGAAAAACTGTTTTTT
CATSRMTGANEKLFF
>NA|once|TRBJ2-6|TRBV2
TGTGCCAGCAGTGTACGAGGCTCTGGGGCCAACGTCCTGACTTTC
CASSVRGSGANVLTF
>TRBD2|NA|TRBJ2-1|TRBV19
TGTGCCAGTAGTCCGGGGACTAGCGGTTACAATGAGCAGTTCTTC
CASSPGTSGYNEQFF
>NA|NA|TRBJ2-3|TRBV13
TGTGCCAGCAGCTTAGTTAGGGCGGGTACGCAGTATTTT
CASSLVRAGTQYF
>TRBD2|NA|TRBJ2-1|TRBV10-3
TGTGCCATCAGCGGACTAGCGGGGTCCTCCTACAATGAGCAGTTCTTC
CAISGLAGSSYNEQFF
>NA|NA|TRBJ2-7|TRBV14
TGTGCCAGCAGCCAGACTCTGTACGAGCAGTACTTC
CASSQTLYEQYF
>NA|NA|TRBJ1-2|TRBV9
TGTGCCAGCAGCGTAGCAGAAAACTATGGCTACACCTTC
CASSVAENYGYTF
>TRBD2|NA|TRBJ2-1|TRBV7-7
TGTGCCAGCAGCCCCGGGGTAGCGGGGGACAATGAGCAGTTCTTC
CASSPGVAGDNEQFF